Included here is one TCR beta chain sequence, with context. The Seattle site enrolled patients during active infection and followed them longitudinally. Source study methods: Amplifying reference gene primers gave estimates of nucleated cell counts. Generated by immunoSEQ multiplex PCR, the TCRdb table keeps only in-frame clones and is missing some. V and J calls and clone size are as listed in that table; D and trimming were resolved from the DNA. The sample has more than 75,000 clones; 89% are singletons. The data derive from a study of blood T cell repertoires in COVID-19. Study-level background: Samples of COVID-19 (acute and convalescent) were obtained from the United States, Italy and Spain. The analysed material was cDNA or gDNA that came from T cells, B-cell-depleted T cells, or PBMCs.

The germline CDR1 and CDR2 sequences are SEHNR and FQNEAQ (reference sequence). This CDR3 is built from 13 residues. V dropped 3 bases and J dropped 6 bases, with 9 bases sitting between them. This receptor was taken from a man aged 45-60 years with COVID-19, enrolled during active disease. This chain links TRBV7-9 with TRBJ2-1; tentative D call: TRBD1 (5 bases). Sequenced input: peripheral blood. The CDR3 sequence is CASSFREPNEQFF. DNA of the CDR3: TGTGCCAGCAGCTTCAGGGAACCCAATGAGCAGTTCTTC.